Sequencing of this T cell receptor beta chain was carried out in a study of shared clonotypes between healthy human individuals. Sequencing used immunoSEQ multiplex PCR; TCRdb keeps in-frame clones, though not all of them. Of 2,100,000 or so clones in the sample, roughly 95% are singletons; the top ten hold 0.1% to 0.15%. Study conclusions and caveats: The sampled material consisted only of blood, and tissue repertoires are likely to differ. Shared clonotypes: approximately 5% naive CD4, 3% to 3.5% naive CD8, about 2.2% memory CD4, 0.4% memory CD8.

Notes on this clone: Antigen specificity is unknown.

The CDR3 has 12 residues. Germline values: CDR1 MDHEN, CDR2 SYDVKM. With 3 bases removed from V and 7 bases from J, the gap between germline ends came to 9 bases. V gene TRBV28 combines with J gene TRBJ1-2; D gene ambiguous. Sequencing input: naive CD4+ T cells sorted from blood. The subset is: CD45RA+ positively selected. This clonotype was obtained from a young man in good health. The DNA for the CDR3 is TGTGCCAGCAGTTTGCAGTACGGTGGCTACACCTTC. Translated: CASSLQYGGYTF.